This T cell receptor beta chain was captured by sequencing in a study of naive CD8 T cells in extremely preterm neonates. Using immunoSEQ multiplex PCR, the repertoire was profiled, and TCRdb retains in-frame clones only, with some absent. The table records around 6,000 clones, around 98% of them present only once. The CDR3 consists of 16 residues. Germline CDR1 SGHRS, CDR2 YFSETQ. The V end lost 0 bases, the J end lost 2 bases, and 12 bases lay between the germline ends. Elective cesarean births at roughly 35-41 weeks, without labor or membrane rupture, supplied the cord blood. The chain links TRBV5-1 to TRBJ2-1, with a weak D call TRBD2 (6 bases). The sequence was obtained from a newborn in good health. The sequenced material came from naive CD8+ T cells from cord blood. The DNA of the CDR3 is TGCGCCAGCAGCTTGGCCGGAGGGGAAACCTACAATGAGCAGTTCTTC. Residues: CASSLAGGETYNEQFF. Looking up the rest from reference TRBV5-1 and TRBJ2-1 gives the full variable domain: KAGVTQTPRYLIKTRGQQVTLSCSPISGHRSVSWYQQTPGQGLQFLFEYFSETQRNKGNFPGRFSGRQFSNSRSEMNVSTLELGDSALYLCASSLAGGETYNEQFFGPGTRLTVL.